This TCR beta chain was found in a study of regulatory T cells in long-lasting Graves disease. There are 15 residues in the CDR3. The germline CDR1 and CDR2 sequences are KGHDR and SFDVKD. For TCR beta, libraries came from iRepertoire HTBI primers and Arm-PCR of CDR3 regions. In TCRdb, the multiplex PCR reads were re-called with MiXCR into one record per CDR3 protein. The table has over 500,000 distinct CDR3 sequences, roughly a sixth seen once; the top ten hold approximately 12%. Specified time point: newly diagnosed GD, antithyroid drugs for less than 3 months. The authors made the TCR library using RNA they extracted from PBMCs. Points on this clonotype: This may be a read error, as it is one base from a much larger clone.

The same data also contributed to another study, on T cells in Graves' hyperthyroidism and ophthalmopathy.

The TCR comes from a man aged 18-30 years with Graves disease. This chain uses TRBV24-1 with TRBJ2-5, with 8 bases fitting TRBD2. The specimen comprised peripheral blood mononuclear cells (PBMCs), sampled at new diagnosis, from a patient treated with antithyroid drugs. The CDR3 spells CATSDPGTAGETQHF. The CDR3 DNA reads TGTGCCACCAGTGACCCAGGAACAGCGGGGGAGACCCAGCACTTC.